The 2 T cell receptor beta chains below all came from one sample that was sequenced in a study of shared clonotypes between healthy human individuals. The method was immunoSEQ multiplex PCR; TCRdb's version includes in-frame clones alone and lacks a portion of them. The table has about 2.1 million clones, more than 85% seen once. Selected positively for CCR7 and CD45RO-negative, naive CD8 cells excluded terminally differentiated effector memory CD45RA+ cells. Sequencing input: naive CD8+ T cells from PBMCs. The receptors stem from a man between 18 and 35 years old in good health. Some clones in this sample may be carry-over from other donors' samples.

This sequence joins TRBV27 and TRBJ2-7; 8 nucleotides agree with TRBD2. CDR1 is MNHEY and CDR2 is SMNVEV in the germline V gene (reference sequence). Losses at the gene ends were 8 bases for V and 4 bases for J; bases not matched to a gene: 16. The length of the CDR3 is 16 residues. The CDR3 nucleotides read TGTGCCAGCGTTCCCCCAGGGCGCGGGAGGATTTACGAGCAGTACTTC. It yields the protein CASVPPGRGRIYEQYF.

For this clone: One junction end does not reproduce the germline sequence, and a read error may be involved. The chain couples TRBV7-2 to TRBJ2-3; 11 positions agree with TRBD2. Looked up from germline, CDR1 is SGHTA and CDR2 is FQGNSA. The CDR3 is 17 residues long. The CDR3 here is CASSLVGTSGPTYTQYF. Here the CDR3 DNA reads TGTGCCAGCAGCTTAGTAGGGACTAGCGGACCCACATATACGCAGTATTTT. Complete variable domain (other parts from reference TRBV7-2 and TRBJ2-3): GAGVSQSPSNKVTEKGKDVELRCDPISGHTALYWYRQSLGQGLEFLIYFQGNSAPDKSGLPSDRFSAERTGGSVSTLTIQRTQQEDSAVYLCASSLVGTSGPTYTQYFGPGTRLTVL.